The clone carrying this T cell receptor (beta chain) has only a few counts. Its target is not known. This sample was included in a study of T cells in Graves' hyperthyroidism and ophthalmopathy. Background on the study: Any treatment followed the collection of peripheral blood at initial diagnosis. Study-level points and caveats: Separation of ophthalmopathy from stable hyperthyroidism was achieved by a 13 V-J model.

For the diagnoses, clinical symptoms, serum thyroxine and TRAb, thyroid ultrasound and orbital computed tomography were used. The CDR3 is made up of 13 amino acids. V gave up 2 bases and J gave up 5 bases; unmatched junction bases: 1. Germline V gives CDR1 DFQATT, CDR2 SNEGSKA (reference sequence). TCR beta CDR3 region amplification was performed from RNA transcripts. HTBI primers were the set used in a first-round RT-PCR of the TCR CDR3. MiXCR was run by TCRdb on the multiplex PCR reads, yielding one entry per CDR3 protein. The sample lists roughly 640,000 distinct CDR3 sequences, approximately 15% occurring once.

The chain has TRBV20-1 and TRBJ1-5; 9 bases align to TRBD1. This sequence was found in a woman aged 35 to 49 with Graves' ophthalmopathy. The sequencing input was blood. The CDR3 DNA reads TGCAGTGCTAGAAGGACAGGGGATCAGCCCCAGCATTTT. It codes for CSARRTGDQPQHF.